The entry below describes one T cell receptor (beta chain). A read error may account for a junction end that differs from germline. Sample-barcoded 5' priming and a J-beta primer mix drove a second PCR of about 6 to 11 cycles. A template-switch adaptor that had 12 random nucleotides put a tag on each cDNA molecule. TCRdb ran MiXCR on the 5' RACE reads and lists one entry per CDR3 protein. The sample records 700,000 or so distinct CDR3 sequences, 22% being singletons. The germline gives CDR1 SQVTM, CDR2 ANQGSEA. This CDR3 has 14 amino acids. This sample stems from a study of blood T cells in healthy people across ages.

The chain employs TRBV29-1 and TRBJ2-5, with D possibly being TRBD1 (6 bases). Sequences were obtained from blood. The sequence was obtained from a man aged 65-85 years in good health. This CDR3 reads CSVVGTSVKETQYF. CDR3 sequence (DNA): TGCAGCGTTGTAGGGACAAGCGTCAAAGAGACTCAGTACTTC. Based on the CDR3 plus reference TRBV29-1 and TRBJ2-5, the full variable domain is SAVISQKPSRDICQRGTSLTIQCQVDSQVTMMFWYRQQPGQSLTLIATANQGSEATYESGFVIDKFPISRPNLTFSTLTVSNMSPEDSSIYLCSVVGTSVKETQYFGPGTRLLVL.